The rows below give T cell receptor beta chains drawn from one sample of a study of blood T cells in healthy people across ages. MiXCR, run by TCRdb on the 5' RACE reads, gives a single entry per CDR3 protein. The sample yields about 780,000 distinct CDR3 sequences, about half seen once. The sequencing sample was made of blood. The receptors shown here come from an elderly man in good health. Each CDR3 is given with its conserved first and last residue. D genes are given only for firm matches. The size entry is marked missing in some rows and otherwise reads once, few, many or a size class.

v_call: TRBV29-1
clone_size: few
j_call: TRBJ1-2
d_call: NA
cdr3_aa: CSVGVGGTGVSYGYTF
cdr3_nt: TGCAGCGTTGGTGTTGGAGGTACAGGAGTGAGCTATGGCTACACCTTC

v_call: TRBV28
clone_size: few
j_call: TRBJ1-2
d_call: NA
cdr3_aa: CASSPGARNYGYTF
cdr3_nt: TGTGCCAGCAGTCCAGGGGCGAGGAACTATGGCTACACCTTC

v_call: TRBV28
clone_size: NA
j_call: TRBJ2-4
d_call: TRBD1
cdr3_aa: CASSPDRVGNIQYF
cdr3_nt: TGTGCCAGCAGTCCCGACAGGGTAGGAAACATTCAGTACTTC

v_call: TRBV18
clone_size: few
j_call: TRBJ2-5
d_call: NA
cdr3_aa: CASSSGGTQETQYF
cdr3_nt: TGTGCCAGCTCATCAGGGGGGACCCAAGAGACCCAGTACTTC

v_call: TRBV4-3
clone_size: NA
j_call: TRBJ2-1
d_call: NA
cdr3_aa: CASSHTVALKEQFF
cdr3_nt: TGCGCCAGCAGCCATACCGTCGCGCTCAAGGAGCAGTTCTTC

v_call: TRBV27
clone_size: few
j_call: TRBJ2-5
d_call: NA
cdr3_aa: CASSVAGAPEEQYF
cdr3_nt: TGTGCCAGCAGTGTGGCGGGGGCTCCCGAAGAGCAGTACTTC

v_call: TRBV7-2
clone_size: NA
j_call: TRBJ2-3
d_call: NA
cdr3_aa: CASSLDRRGGDTQYF
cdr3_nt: TGTGCCAGCAGCTTAGATCGGAGAGGGGGAGATACGCAGTATTTT

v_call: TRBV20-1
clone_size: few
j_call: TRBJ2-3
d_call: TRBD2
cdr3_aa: CSARDFSGGHADTQYF
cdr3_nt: TGCAGTGCTAGAGATTTTAGCGGGGGGCATGCAGATACGCAGTATTTT

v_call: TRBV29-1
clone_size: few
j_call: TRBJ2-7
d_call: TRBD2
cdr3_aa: CSVEDWRAGVREQYF
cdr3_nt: TGCAGCGTTGAAGACTGGCGAGCGGGAGTTCGCGAGCAGTACTTC

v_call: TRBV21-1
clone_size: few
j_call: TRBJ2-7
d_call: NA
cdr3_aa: CASSTTVGVAGTYEQYF
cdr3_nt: TGTGCCAGCAGCACGACCGTCGGGGTGGCGGGTACCTACGAGCAGTACTTC

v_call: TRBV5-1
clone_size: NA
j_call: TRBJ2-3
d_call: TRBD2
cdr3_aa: CASSLGFGTSGRAITDTQYF
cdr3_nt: TGCGCCAGCAGCTTGGGGTTCGGGACTAGCGGGAGGGCCATTACCGATACGCAGTATTTT

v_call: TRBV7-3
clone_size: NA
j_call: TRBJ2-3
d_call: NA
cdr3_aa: CASSLVGALTDTQYF
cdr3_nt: TGTGCCAGCAGCTTAGTCGGGGCTCTCACAGATACGCAGTATTTT

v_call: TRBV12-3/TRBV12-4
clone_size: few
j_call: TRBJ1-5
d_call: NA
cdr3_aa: CASSWGGMEQPQHF
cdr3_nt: TGTGCCAGCAGCTGGGGGGGTATGGAGCAGCCCCAGCATTTT

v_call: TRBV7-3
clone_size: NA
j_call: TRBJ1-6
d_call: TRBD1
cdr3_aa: CAGSLRDSPNSPLHF
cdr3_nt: TGTGCCGGCAGCTTAAGGGACAGCCCCAATTCACCCCTCCACTTT

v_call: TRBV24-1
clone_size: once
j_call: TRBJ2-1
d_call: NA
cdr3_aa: CATSAADRLGEQFF
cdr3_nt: TGTGCCACCAGTGCCGCAGACCGGTTGGGTGAGCAGTTCTTC

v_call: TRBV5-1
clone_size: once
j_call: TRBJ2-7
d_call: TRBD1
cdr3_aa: CASSLAPGGSEQYF
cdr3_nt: TGCGCCAGCAGCTTGGCCCCAGGGGGATCCGAGCAGTACTTC

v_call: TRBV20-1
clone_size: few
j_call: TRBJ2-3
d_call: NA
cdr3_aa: CSATLVGTQYF
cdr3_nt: TGCAGTGCTACACTAGTCGGTACGCAGTATTTT

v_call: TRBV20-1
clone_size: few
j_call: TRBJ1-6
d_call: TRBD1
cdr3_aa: CSAREPPGTGGSPLHF
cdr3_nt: TGCAGTGCTAGAGAGCCTCCCGGGACAGGGGGTTCACCCCTCCACTTT

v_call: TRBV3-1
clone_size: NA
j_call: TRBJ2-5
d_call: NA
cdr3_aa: CASSQDTSRHEQYF
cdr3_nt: TGTGCCAGCAGCCAAGATACTAGTCGCCATGAGCAGTACTTC

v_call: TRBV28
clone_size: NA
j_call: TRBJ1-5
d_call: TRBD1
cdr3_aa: CASRRTGVSQPQHF
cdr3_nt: TGTGCCAGCAGAAGGACAGGGGTTTCTCAGCCCCAGCATTTT

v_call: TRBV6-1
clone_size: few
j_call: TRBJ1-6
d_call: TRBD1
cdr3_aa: CASNRAGRGVSSYNSPLHF
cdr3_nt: TGTGCCAGCAACCGAGCCGGCAGGGGGGTGAGCTCCTATAATTCACCCCTCCACTTT

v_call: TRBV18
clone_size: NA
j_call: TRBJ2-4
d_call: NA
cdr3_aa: CASSPPRAQGDKNIQYF
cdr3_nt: TGTGCCAGCTCACCACCGCGAGCTCAGGGAGACAAAAACATTCAGTACTTC

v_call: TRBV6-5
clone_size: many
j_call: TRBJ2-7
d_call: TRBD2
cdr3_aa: CASSYQAGAYEQYF
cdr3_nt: TGTGCCAGCAGTTACCAAGCGGGAGCTTACGAGCAGTACTTC

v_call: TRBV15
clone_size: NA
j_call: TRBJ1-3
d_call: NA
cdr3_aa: CATSRDQGYTIYF
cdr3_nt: TGTGCCACCAGCAGAGATCAGGGTTACACCATATATTTT

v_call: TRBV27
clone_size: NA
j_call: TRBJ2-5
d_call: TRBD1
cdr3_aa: CASSATGGNEQYF
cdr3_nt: TGTGCCAGCAGTGCAACAGGGGGCAATGAGCAGTACTTC

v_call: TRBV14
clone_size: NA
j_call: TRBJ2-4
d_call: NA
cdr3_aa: CASSPTLRTHNEQYF
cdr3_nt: TGTGCCAGCAGCCCGACCCTCCGAACTCACAATGAGCAGTACTTC

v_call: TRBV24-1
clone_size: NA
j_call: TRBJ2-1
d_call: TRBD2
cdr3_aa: CATSDTSGRANEQFF
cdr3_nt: TGTGCCACCAGTGATACTAGCGGGAGGGCAAATGAGCAGTTCTTC

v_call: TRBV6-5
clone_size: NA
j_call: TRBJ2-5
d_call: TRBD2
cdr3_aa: CASGGTSEKQETQYF
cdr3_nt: TGTGCCAGCGGGGGGACTAGCGAAAAACAAGAGACCCAGTACTTC

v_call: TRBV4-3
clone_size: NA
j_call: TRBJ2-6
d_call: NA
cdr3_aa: CASSQDLSASGANVLTF
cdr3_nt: TGCGCCAGCAGCCAAGATCTTTCGGCCTCTGGGGCCAACGTCCTGACTTTC

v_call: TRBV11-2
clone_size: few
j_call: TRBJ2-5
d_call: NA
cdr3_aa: CASNWGGASVRETQYF
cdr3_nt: NA

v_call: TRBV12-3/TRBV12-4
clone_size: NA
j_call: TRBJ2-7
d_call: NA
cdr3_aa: CASSAGAGDREQYF
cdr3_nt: TGTGCCAGCAGCGCAGGGGCGGGGGACCGGGAGCAGTACTTC

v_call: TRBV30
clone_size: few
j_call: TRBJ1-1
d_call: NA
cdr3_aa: CAWTGVNTEAFF
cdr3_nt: TGTGCCTGGACAGGGGTTAACACTGAAGCTTTCTTT

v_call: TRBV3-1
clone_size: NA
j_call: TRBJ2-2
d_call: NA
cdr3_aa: CASSQDIGSIDTGELFF
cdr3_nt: TGTGCCAGCAGCCAAGATATCGGGAGTATTGACACCGGGGAGCTGTTTTTT

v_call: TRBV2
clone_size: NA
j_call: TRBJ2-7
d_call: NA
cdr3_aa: CASSDLRIGDNEQYF
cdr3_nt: TGTGCCAGCAGTGATTTGAGGATTGGCGACAATGAGCAGTACTTC

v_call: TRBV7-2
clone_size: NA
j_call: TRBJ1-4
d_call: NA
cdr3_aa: CASSLNGGGTNEKLFF
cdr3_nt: TGTGCCAGCAGCTTAAATGGTGGGGGAACTAATGAAAAACTGTTTTTT

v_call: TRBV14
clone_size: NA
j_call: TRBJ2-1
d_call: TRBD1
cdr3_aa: CASSPLQGLSSYNEQFF
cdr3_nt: TGTGCCAGCAGCCCCCTACAGGGGCTCTCCTCCTACAATGAGCAGTTCTTC

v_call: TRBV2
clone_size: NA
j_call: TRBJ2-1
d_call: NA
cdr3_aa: CARGTGVDSGSLFF
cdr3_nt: TGTGCCAGGGGGACAGGGGTTGATAGCGGGAGTCTGTTCTTC

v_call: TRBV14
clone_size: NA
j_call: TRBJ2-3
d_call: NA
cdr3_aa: CASSQDMASTDTQYF
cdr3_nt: TGTGCCAGCAGCCAAGATATGGCTAGCACAGATACGCAGTATTTT

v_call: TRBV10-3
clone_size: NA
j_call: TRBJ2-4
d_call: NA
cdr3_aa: CAISEGRDDGQYF
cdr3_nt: TGTGCCATCAGTGAGGGCAGGGACGATGGTCAGTACTTC

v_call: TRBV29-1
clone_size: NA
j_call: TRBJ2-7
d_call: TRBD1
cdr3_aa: CSVDRDSNYNEQYF
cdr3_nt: TGCAGCGTTGACCGGGACAGCAATTACAATGAGCAGTACTTC

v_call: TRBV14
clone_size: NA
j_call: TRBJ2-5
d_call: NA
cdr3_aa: CASSPGTLLQETQYF
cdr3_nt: TGTGCCAGCAGTCCCGGGACACTGCTCCAAGAGACCCAGTACTTC

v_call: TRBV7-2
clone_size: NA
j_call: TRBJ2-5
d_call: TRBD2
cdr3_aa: CASSSRGGLAGPRTQYF
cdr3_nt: TGTGCCAGCAGCTCAAGAGGGGGACTAGCGGGCCCACGGACCCAGTACTTC

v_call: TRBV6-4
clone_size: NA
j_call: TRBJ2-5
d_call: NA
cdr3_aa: CATSRDLSNEQYF
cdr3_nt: TGTGCCACCTCGAGGGACCTCAGCAATGAGCAGTACTTC

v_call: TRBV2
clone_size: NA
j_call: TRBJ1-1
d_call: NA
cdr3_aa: CASHRQSYDTEAFF
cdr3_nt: TGTGCCAGCCACCGGCAATCTTATGACACTGAAGCTTTCTTT

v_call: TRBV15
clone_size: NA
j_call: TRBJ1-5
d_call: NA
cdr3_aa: CATSIVAGQPQHF
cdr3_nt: TGTGCCACCAGCATAGTGGCTGGTCAGCCCCAGCATTTT

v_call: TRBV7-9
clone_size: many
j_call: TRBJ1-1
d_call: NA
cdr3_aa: CASSVTRGTEAFF
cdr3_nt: TGTGCCAGCAGCGTAACAAGGGGCACTGAAGCTTTCTTT

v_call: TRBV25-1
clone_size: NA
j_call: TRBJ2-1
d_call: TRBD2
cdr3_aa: CASSENPTSTYNEQFF
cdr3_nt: TGTGCCAGCAGTGAGAACCCGACTAGCACCTACAATGAGCAGTTCTTC

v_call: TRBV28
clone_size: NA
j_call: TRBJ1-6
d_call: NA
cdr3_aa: CASSRILGSSYNSPLHF
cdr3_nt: TGTGCCAGCAGTCGCATCTTGGGGAGCTCCTATAATTCACCCCTCCACTTT

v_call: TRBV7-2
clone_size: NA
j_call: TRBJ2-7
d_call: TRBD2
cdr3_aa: CASSQAGGRFLEQYF
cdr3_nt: TGTGCCAGCAGCCAAGCGGGAGGGCGCTTTTTAGAGCAGTACTTC

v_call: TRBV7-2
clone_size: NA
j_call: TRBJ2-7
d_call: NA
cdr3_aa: CASSQRTGPYEQYF
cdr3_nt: TGTGCCAGCAGCCAACGGACGGGACCCTACGAGCAGTACTTC

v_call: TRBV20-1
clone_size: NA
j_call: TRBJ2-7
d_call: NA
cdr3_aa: CGASGGVGQKTYEQYF
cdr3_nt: TGCGGTGCTTCAGGCGGGGTGGGACAGAAGACCTACGAGCAGTACTTC

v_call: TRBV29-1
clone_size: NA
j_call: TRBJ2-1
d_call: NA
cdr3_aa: CSVRSRSSYNEQFF
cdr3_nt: TGCAGCGTTCGTAGTCGCAGCTCCTACAATGAGCAGTTCTTC

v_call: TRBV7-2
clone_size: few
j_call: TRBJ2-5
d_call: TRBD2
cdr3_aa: CASSLAGLDGETQYF
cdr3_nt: TGTGCCAGCAGCTTAGCCGGACTAGACGGTGAGACCCAGTACTTC

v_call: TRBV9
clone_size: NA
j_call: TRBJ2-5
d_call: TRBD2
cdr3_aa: CASSGTSGGEQETQYF
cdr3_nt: TGTGCCAGCAGCGGGACTAGCGGGGGGGAACAAGAGACCCAGTACTTC